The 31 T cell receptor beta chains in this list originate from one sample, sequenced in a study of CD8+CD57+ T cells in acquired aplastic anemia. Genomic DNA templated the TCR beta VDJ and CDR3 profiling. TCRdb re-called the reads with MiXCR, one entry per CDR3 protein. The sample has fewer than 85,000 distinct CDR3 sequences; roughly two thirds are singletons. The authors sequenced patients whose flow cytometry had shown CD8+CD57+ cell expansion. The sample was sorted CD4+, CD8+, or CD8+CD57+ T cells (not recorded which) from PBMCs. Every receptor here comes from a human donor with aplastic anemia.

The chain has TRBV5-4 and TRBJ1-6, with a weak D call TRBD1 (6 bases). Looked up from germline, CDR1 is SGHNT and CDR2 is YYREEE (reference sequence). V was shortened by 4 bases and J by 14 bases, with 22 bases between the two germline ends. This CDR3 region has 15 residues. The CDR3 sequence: CASSDWGSRGEALHF. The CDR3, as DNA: TGTGCCAGCAGCGATTGGGGTTCGAGGGGGGAGGCCCTCCACTTT.

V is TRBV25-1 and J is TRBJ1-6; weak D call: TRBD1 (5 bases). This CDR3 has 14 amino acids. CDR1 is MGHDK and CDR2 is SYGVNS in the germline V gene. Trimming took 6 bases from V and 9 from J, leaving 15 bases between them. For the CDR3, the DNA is TGTGCCAGCAGCCAAGTCGGGGGGGGTTCACCCCTCCACTTT. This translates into CASSQVGGGSPLHF.

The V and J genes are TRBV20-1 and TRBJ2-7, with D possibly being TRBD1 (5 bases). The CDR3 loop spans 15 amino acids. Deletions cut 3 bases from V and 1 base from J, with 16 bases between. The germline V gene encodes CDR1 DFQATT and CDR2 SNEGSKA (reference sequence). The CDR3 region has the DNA TGCAGTGCTAGCGACCAATACAGGTTGTCCTACGAGCAGTACTTC. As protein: CSASDQYRLSYEQYF.

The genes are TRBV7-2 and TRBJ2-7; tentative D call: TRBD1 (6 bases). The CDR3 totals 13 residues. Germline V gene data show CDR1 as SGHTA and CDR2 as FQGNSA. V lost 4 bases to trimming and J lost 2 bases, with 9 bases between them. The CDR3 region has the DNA TGTGCCAGCAGCTCCGGGACAACCTACGAGCAGTACTTC. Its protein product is CASSSGTTYEQYF.

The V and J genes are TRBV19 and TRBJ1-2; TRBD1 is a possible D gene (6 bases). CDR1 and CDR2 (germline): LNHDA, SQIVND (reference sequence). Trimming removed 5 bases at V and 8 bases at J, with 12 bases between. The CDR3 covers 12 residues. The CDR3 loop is CASSANRDGYTF. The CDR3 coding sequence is TGTGCCAGTAGTGCCAACAGGGACGGCTACACCTTC.

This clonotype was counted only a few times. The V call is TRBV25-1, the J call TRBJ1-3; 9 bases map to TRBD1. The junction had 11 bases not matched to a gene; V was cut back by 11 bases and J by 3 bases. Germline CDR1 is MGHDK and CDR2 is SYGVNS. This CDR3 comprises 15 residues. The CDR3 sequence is CAPNHGQGIGNTIYF. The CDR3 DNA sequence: TGTGCCCCAAACCACGGACAGGGGATTGGAAACACCATATATTTT.

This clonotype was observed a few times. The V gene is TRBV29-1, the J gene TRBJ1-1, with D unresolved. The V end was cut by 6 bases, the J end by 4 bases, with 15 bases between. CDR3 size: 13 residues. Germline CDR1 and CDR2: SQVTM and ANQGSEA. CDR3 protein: CSVAPLGLTEAFF. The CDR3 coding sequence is TGCAGCGTGGCCCCACTCGGCCTCACTGAAGCTTTCTTT.

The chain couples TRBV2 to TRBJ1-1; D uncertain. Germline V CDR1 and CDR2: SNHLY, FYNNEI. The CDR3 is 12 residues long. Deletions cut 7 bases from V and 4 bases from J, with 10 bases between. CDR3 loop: CASKDLSTEAFF. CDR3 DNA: TGTGCCAGCAAGGATCTAAGCACTGAAGCTTTCTTT. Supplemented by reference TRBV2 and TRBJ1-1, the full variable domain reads EPEVTQTPSHQVTQMGQEVILRCVPISNHLYFYWYRQILGQKVEFLVSFYNNEISEKSEIFDDQFSVERPDGSNFTLKIRSTKLEDSAMYFCASKDLSTEAFFGQGTRLTVV.

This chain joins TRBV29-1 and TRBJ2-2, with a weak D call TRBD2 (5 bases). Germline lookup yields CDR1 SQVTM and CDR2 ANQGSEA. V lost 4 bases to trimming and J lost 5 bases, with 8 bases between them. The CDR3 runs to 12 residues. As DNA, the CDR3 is TGCAGCGTTGCCGAGGGAACCGGGGAGCTGTTTTTT. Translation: CSVAEGTGELFF.

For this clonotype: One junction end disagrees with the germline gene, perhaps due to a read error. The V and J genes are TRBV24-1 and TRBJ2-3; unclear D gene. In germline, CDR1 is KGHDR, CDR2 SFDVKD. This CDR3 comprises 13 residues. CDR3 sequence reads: CATRQSSTDTQYF. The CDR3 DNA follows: TGTGCCACCCGGCAGAGTAGCACGGATACGCAGTATTTT.

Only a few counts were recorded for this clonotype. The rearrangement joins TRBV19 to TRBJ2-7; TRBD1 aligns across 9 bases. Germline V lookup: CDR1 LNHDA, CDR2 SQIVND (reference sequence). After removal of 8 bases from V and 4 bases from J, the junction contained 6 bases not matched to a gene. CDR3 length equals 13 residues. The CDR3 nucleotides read TGTGCCAGTCGACGGACAGGGGAGTACGAGCAGTACTTC. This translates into CASRRTGEYEQYF.

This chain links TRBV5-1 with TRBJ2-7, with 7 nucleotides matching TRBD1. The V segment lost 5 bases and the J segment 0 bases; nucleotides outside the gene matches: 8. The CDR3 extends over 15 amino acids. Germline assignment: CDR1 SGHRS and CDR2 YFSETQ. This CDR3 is CASRIRDSDSYEQYF. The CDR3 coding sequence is TGCGCCAGCAGAATCCGGGACAGTGACTCCTACGAGCAGTACTTC.

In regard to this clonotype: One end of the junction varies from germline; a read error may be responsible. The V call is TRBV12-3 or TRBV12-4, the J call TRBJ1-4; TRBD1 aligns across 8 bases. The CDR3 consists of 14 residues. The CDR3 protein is CASTRTGGNGKLFF. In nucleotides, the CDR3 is TGTGCCAGCACCAGAACAGGGGGAAATGGAAAACTGTTTTTT.

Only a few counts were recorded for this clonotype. The CDR3 loop reads CASSSDSPNSPLHF. Written as DNA, the CDR3 is TGTGCCAGCAGCTCGGACAGCCCCAATTCACCCCTCCACTTT. J is TRBJ1-6 and V is TRBV7-9, with D tentatively TRBD1 (6 bases). The CDR3 sequence is 14 residues long. Germline CDR1 is SEHNR and CDR2 is FQNEAQ (reference sequence). V lost 4 bases and J lost 7, with 11 bases in between.

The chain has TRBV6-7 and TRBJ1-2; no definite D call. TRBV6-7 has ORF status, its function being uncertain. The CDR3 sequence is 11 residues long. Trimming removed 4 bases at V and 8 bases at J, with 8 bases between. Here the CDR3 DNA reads TGTGCCAGCAGTTCCTTGGGGGGCTACACCTTC. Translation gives CASSSLGGYTF.

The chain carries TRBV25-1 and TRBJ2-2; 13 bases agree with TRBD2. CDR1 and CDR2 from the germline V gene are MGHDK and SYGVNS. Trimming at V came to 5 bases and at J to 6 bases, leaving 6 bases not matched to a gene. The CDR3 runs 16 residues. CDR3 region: CASSPYGLAGAGELFF. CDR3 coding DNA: TGTGCCAGCAGTCCCTACGGACTAGCGGGAGCCGGGGAGCTGTTTTTT.

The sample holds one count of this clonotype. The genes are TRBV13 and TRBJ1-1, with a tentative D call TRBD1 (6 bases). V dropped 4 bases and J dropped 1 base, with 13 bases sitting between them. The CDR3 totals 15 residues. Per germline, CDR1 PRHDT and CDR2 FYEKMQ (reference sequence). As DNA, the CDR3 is TGTGCCAGCAGCTCCGGACAGCCTGGGAACACTGAAGCTTTCTTT. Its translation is CASSSGQPGNTEAFF.

The DNA for the CDR3 is TGTGCCAGCAGACCCAATGACTCCTACGAGCAGTACTTC. Protein product: CASRPNDSYEQYF. The chain couples TRBV2 to TRBJ2-7; no clear D. V shed 6 bases and J shed 0 bases, with 9 bases lying between them. The CDR3 covers 13 residues. Germline V gives CDR1 SNHLY, CDR2 FYNNEI.

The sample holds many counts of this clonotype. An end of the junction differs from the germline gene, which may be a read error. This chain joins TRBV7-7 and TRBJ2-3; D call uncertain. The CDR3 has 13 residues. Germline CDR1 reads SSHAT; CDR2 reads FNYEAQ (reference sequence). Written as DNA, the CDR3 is TGTGCTAGCAGCTTAAACCCCTCAGATACGCAGTATTTT. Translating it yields CASSLNPSDTQYF.

The CDR3 bases are TGTGCCAGTAGTATCGGCGGGACTGGCCTGGAGCAGTACTTC. Residues: CASSIGGTGLEQYF. V is TRBV19 and J is TRBJ2-7; D possibly corresponds to TRBD2 (6 bases). This CDR3 comprises 14 residues. Trimming removed 3 bases from V and 7 bases from J, with 16 bases in between. Germline CDR1 reads LNHDA; CDR2 reads SQIVND (reference sequence).

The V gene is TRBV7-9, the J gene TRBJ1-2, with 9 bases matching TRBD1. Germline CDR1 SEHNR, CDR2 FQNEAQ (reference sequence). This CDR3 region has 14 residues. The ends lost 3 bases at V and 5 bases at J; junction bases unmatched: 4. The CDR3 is CASSFTGGEYGYTF. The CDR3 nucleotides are TGTGCCAGCAGCTTTACAGGGGGCGAGTATGGCTACACCTTC.

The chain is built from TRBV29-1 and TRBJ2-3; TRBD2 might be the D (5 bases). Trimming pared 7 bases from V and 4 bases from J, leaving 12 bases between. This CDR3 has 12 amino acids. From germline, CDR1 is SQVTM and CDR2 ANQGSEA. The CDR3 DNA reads TGCAGCGGGAGGATTAGGGCAGATACGCAGTATTTT. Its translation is CSGRIRADTQYF.

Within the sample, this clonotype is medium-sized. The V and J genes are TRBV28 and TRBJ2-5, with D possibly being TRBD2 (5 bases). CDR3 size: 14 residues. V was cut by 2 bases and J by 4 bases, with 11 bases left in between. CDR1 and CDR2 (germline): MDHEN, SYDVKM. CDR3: CASSLLNEGETQYF. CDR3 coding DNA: TGTGCCAGCAGTTTACTAAACGAGGGAGAGACCCAGTACTTC. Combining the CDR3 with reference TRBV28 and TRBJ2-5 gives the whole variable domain DVKVTQSSRYLVKRTGEKVFLECVQDMDHENMFWYRQDPGLGLRLIYFSYDVKMKEKGDIPEGYSVSREKKERFSLILESASTNQTSMYLCASSLLNEGETQYFGPGTRLLVL.

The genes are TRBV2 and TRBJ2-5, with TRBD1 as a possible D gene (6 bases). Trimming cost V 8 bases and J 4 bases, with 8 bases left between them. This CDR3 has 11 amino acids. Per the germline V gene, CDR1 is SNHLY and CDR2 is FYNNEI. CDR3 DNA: TGTGCCAGCTCAGGGGCAGAGACCCAGTACTTC. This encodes CASSGAETQYF.

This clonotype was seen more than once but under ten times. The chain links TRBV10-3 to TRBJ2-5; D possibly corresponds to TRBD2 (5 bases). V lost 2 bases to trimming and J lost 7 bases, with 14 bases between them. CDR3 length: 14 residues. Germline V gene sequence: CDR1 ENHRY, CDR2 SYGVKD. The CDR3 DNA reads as TGTGCCATCAGTGAGCGCGAGGGTCTAGTGACCCAGTACTTC. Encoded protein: CAISEREGLVTQYF.

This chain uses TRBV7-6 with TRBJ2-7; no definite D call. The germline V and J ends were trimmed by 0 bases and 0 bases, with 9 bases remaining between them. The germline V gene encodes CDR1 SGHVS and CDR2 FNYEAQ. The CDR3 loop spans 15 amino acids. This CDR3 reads CASSLAGSSSYEQYF. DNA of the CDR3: TGTGCCAGCAGCTTAGCGGGCAGTAGCTCCTACGAGCAGTACTTC. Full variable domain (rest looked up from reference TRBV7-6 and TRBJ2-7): GAGVSQSPRYKVTKRGQDVALRCDPISGHVSLYWYRQALGQGPEFLTYFNYEAQQDKSGLPNDRFSAERPEGSISTLTIQRTEQRDSAMYRCASSLAGSSSYEQYFGPGTRLTVT.

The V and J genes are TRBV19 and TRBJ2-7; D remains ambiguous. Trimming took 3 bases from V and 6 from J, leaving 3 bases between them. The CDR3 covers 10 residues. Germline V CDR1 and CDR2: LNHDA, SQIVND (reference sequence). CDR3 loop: CASSISEQYF. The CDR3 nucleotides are TGTGCCAGTAGTATTTCCGAGCAGTACTTC.

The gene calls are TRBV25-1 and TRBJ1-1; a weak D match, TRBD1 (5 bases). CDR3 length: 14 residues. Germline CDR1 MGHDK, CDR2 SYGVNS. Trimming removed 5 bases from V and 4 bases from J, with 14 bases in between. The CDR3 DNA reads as TGTGCCAGCAGTCGTGCGGGGGGAGGCACTGAAGCTTTCTTT. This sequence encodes CASSRAGGGTEAFF.

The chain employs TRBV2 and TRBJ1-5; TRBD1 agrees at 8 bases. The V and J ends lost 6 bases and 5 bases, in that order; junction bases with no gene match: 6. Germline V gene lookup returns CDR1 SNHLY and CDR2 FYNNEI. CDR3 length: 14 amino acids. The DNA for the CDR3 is TGTGCCAGCAGAAGCGACAGGGGTGATCAGCCCCAGCATTTT. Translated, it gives CASRSDRGDQPQHF.

CDR3 sequence (DNA): TGTGCCAGCAGCGTAGAGTCCGCAGTCAATGAGCAGTTCTTC. Translation: CASSVESAVNEQFF. The V gene is TRBV9, the J gene TRBJ2-1; D is unclear. Germline V gives CDR1 SGDLS, CDR2 YYNGEE. The CDR3 has 14 residues. V was pared by 0 bases and J by 6 bases, with 10 bases between.

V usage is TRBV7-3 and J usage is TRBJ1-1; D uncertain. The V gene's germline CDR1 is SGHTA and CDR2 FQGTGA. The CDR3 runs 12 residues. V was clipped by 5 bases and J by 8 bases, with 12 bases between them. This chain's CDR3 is CASSPLGEEAFF. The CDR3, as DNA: TGTGCCAGCAGCCCCTTAGGAGAGGAAGCTTTCTTT. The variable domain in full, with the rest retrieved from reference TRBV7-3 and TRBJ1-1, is GAGVSQTPSNKVTEKGKYVELRCDPISGHTALYWYRQSLGQGPEFLIYFQGTGAADDSGLPNDRFFAVRPEGSVSTLKIQRTERGDSAVYLCASSPLGEEAFFGQGTRLTVV.